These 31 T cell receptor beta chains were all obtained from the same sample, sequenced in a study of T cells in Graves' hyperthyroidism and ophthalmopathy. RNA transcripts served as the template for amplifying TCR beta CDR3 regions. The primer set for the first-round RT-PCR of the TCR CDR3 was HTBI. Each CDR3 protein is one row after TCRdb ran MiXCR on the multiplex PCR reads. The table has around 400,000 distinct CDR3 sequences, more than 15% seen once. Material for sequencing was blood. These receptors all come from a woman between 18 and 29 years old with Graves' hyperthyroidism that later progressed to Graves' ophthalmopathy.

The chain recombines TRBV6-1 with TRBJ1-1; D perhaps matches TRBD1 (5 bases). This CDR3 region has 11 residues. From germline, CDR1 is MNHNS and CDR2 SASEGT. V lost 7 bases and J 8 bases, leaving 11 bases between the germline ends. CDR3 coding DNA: TGTGCCAGCATGAGGGGCGTCGAAGCTTTCTTT. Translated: CASMRGVEAFF.

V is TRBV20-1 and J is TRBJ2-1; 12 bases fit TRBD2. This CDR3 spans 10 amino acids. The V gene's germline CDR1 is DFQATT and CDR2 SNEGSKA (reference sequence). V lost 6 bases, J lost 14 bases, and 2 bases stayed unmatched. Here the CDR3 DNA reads TGCAGTGCCACTAGCGGGAGGAAGTTCTTC. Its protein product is CSATSGRKFF.

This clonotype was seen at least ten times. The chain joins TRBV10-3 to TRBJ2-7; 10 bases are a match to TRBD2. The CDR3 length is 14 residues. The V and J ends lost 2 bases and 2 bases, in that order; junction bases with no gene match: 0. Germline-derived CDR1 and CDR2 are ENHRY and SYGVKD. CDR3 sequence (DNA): TGTGCCATCAGTGAGGGACTAGCGGCCTACGAGCAGTACTTC. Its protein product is CAISEGLAAYEQYF.

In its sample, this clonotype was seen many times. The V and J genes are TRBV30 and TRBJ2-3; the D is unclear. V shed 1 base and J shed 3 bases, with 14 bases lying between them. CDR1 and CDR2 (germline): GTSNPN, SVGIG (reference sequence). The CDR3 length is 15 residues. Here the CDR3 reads CAWSAGLGATDTQYF. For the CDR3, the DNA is TGTGCCTGGAGTGCCGGGTTAGGAGCAACAGATACGCAGTATTTT. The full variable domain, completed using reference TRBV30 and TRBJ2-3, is SQTIHQWPATLVQPVGSPLSLECTVEGTSNPNLYWYRQAAGRGLQLLFYSVGIGQISSEVPQNLSASRPQDRQFILSSKKLLLSDSGFYLCAWSAGLGATDTQYFGPGTRLTVL.

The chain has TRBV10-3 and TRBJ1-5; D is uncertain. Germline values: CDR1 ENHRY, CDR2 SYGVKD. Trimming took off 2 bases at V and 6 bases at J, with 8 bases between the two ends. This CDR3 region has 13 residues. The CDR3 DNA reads TGTGCCATCAGTGAGAATCCCCGTCAGCCCCAGCATTTT. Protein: CAISENPRQPQHF.

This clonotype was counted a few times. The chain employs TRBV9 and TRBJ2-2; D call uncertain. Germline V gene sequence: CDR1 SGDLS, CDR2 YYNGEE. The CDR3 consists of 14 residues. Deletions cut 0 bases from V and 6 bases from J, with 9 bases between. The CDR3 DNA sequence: TGTGCCAGCAGCGTAGCGAGAAACGCCGGGGAGCTGTTTTTT. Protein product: CASSVARNAGELFF. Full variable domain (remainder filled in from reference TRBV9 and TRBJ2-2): DSGVTQTPKHLITATGQRVTLRCSPRSGDLSVYWYQQSLDQGLQFLIQYYNGEERAKGNILERFSAQQFPDLHSELNLSSLELGDSALYFCASSVARNAGELFFGEGSRLTVL.

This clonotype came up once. The CDR3 bases are TGTGCCAGCAGCTCCATAATTGAAGATACGCAGTATTTT. Protein product: CASSSIIEDTQYF. V is TRBV6-1 and J is TRBJ2-3; no clear D gene. The CDR3 is made up of 13 amino acids. V gave up 6 bases and J gave up 5 bases, with 12 bases separating them. Germline CDR1 and CDR2: MNHNS and SASEGT.

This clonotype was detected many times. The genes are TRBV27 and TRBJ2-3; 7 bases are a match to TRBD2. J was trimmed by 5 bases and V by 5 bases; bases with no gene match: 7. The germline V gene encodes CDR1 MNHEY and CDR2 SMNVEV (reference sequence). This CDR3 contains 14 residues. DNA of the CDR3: TGTGCCAGCAGTCCCGGACTAGTTGGAGATACGCAGTATTTT. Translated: CASSPGLVGDTQYF.

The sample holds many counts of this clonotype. As DNA, the CDR3 is TGTGCCTGGGGACTAGACGGCGGAACTGAAGCTTTCTTT. It translates to CAWGLDGGTEAFF. The chain is built from TRBV2 and TRBJ1-1, with D possibly matching TRBD1 (5 bases). The CDR3 loop spans 13 amino acids. V lost 11 bases and J 5 bases, leaving 18 bases between the germline ends. Germline CDR1 SNHLY, CDR2 FYNNEI.

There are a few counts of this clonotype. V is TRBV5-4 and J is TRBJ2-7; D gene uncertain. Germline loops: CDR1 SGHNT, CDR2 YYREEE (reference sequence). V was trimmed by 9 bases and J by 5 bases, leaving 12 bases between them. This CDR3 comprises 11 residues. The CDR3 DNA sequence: TGTGCCAACACCTTCGGAGACGAGCAGTACTTC. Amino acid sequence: CANTFGDEQYF.

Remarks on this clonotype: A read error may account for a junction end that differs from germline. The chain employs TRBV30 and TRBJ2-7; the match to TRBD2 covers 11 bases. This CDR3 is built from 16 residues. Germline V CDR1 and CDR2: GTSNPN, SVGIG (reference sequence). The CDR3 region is CAGSPLAGGTSYEQYF. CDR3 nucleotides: TGTGCCGGGAGTCCTTTAGCGGGAGGGACCTCCTACGAGCAGTACTTC.

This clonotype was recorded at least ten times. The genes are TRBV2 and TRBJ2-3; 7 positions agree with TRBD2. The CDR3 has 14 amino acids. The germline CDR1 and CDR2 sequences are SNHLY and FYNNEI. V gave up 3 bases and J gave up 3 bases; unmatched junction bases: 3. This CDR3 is CASSDGRMTDTQYF. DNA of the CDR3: TGTGCCAGCAGTGACGGGAGGATGACAGATACGCAGTATTTT.

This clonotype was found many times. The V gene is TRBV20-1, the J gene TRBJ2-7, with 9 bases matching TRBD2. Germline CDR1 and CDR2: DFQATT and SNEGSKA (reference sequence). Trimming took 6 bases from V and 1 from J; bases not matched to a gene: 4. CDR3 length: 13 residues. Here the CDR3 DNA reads TGCAGTGCCACAGCGGGAGGTTCCTACGAGCAGTACTTC. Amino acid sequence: CSATAGGSYEQYF.

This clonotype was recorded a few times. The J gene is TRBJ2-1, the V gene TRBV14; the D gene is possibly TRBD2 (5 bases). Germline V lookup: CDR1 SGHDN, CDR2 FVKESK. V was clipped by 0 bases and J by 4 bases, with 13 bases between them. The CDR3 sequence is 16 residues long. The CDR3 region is CASSQERRALYNEQFF. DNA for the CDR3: TGTGCCAGCAGCCAAGAAAGGCGGGCCCTATACAATGAGCAGTTCTTC.

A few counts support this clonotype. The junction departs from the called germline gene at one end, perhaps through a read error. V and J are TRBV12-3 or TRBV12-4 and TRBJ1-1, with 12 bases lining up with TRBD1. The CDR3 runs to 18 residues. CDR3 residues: CASSQPPSGTGGKAEALF. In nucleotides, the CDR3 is TGTGCCAGCAGTCAACCACCTTCCGGGACAGGGGGCAAGGCTGAAGCTCTCTTT.

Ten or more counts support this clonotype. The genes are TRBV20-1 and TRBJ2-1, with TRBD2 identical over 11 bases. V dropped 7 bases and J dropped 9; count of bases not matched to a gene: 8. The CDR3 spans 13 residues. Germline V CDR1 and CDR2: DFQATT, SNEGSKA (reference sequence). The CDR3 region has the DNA TGCAGTGGTGGTAGCGGGAGGGGGACTGAGCAGTTCTTC. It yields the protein CSGGSGRGTEQFF.

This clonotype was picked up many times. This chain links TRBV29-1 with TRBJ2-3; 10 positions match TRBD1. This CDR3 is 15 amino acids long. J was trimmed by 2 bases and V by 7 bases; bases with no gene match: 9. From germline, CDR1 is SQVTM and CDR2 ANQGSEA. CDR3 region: CSADPGTGDTDTQYF. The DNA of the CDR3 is TGCAGCGCTGACCCCGGGACAGGGGACACAGATACGCAGTATTTT.

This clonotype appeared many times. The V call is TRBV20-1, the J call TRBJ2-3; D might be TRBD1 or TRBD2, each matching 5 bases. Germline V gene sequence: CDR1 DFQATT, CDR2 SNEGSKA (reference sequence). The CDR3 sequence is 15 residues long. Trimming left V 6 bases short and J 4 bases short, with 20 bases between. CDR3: CSATWGLAGPDTQYF. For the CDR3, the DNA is TGCAGTGCGACTTGGGGCCTAGCTGGGCCAGATACGCAGTATTTT.

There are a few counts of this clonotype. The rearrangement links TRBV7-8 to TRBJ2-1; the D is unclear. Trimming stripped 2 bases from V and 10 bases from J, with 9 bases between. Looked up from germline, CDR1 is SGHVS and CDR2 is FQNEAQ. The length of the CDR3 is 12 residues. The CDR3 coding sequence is TGTGCCAGCAGCTTACTGGCTGGGGAGCAGTTCTTC. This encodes CASSLLAGEQFF.

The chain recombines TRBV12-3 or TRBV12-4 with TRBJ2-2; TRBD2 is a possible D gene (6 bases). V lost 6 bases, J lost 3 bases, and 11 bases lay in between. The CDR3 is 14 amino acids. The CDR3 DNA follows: TGTGCCAGCAGCCCGTGGGGGGACACCGGGGAGCTGTTTTTT. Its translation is CASSPWGDTGELFF.

CDR3 sequence (DNA): TGTGCCAGCAGCTTGTTTGTCCTAGCGGGAGGCCGCACCGGGGAGCTGTTTTTT. Its protein is CASSLFVLAGGRTGELFF. V is TRBV5-6 and J is TRBJ2-2; 11 bases align to TRBD2. V was pared by 1 base and J by 4 bases, with 9 bases of the junction left unmatched. The germline CDR1 and CDR2 sequences are SGHDT and YYEEEE. There are 18 residues in the CDR3.

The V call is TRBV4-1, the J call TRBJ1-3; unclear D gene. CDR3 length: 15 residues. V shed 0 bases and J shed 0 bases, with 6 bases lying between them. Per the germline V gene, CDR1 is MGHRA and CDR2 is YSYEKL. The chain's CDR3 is CASSQEPGSGNTIYF. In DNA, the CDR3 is TGCGCCAGCAGCCAAGAACCGGGCTCTGGAAACACCATATATTTT.

The CDR3 here is CASIRGNEQFF. CDR3 DNA: TGTGCCAGTATCCGGGGGAATGAGCAGTTCTTC. This chain connects TRBV19 to TRBJ2-1; D may be TRBD2 (6 bases). The V end lost 7 bases, the J end lost 7 bases, and 8 bases lay between the germline ends. This CDR3 has 11 residues. Germline V gene sequence: CDR1 LNHDA, CDR2 SQIVND (reference sequence).

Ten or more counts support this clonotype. In DNA form, the CDR3 reads TGCGCCAGCAGCTTAACGGGACTAGTTGGCAATGAGCAGTTCTTC. Amino acids: CASSLTGLVGNEQFF. The rearrangement links TRBV5-1 to TRBJ2-1; 8 bases line up with TRBD2. The CDR3 totals 15 residues. The germline gives CDR1 SGHRS, CDR2 YFSETQ. With 2 bases clipped from V and 6 bases from J, the junction kept 7 bases outside the gene matches.

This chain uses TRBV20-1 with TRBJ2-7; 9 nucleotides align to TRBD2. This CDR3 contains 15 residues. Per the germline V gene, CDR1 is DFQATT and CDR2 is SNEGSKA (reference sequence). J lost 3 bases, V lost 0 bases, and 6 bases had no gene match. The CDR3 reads CSARERSSGIYEQYF. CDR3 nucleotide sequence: TGCAGTGCTAGAGAAAGGTCTAGCGGGATCTACGAGCAGTACTTC.

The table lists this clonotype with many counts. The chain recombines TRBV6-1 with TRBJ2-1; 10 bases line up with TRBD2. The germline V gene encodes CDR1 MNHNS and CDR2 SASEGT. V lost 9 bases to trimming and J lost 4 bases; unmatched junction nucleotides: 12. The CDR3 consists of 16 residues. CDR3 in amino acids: CASTASGGESYNEQFF. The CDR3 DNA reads TGTGCCAGTACAGCTAGCGGGGGTGAGAGTTACAATGAGCAGTTCTTC.

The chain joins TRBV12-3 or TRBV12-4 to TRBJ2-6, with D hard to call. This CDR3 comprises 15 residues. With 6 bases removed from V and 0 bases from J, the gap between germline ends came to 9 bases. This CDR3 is CASRTRTSGANVLTF. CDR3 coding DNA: TGTGCCAGCAGAACCCGGACCTCTGGGGCCAACGTCCTGACTTTC.

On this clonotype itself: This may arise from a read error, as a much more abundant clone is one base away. CDR3 coding DNA: TGTGCCAGCAGTTCCACAGGGTCGACTAGCTATGGCTACACCTTC. Its protein is CASSSTGSTSYGYTF. This chain uses TRBV6-5 with TRBJ1-2; D may be TRBD1 (6 bases). The ends were cut back, 4 bases at V and 4 bases at J, with 16 bases in the middle. CDR1 MNHEY and CDR2 SVGAGI come from the germline V gene. The CDR3 covers 15 residues.

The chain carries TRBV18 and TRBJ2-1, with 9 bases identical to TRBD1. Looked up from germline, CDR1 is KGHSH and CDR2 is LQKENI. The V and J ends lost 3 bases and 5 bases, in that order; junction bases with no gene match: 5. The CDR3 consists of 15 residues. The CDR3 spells CASSPGTGRNNEQFF. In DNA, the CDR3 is TGTGCCAGCTCACCGGGGACAGGGAGAAACAATGAGCAGTTCTTC.

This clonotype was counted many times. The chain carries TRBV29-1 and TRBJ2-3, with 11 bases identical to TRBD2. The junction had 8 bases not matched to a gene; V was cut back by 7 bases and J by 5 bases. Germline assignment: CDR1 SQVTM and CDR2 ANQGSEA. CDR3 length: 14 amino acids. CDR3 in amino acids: CSARIAGGKDTQYF. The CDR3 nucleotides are TGCAGCGCACGGATAGCGGGAGGGAAAGATACGCAGTATTTT.

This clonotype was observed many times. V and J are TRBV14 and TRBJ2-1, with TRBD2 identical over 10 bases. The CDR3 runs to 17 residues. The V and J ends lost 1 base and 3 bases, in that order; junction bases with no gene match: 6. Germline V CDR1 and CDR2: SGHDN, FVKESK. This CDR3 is CASSQGNPSGSYNEQFF. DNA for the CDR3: TGTGCCAGCAGCCAAGGAAATCCTAGCGGGAGCTACAATGAGCAGTTCTTC. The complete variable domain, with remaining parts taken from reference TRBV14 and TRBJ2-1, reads EAGVTQFPSHSVIEKGQTVTLRCDPISGHDNLYWYRRVMGKEIKFLLHFVKESKQDESGMPNNRFLAERTGGTYSTLKVQPAELEDSGVYFCASSQGNPSGSYNEQFFGPGTRLTVL.